The clone carrying this T cell receptor (beta chain) was observed a few times. What it binds is not known. Generation of TCR beta libraries employed quantitative 5'-RACE incorporating molecular barcodes. TCRdb analysed the 5' RACE reads with MiXCR anew, one entry per CDR3 protein. The profile shows 800,000 to 900,000 distinct CDR3 sequences, about an eighth of them singletons. The data are from a study of CD8 T cells in ankylosing spondylitis. Overall study results and limits: There was a TCR beta motif, made of several highly homologous variants, that appeared characteristic of ankylosing spondylitis blood.

Material for sequencing was blood, either unsorted or a sorted T cell fraction (not recorded which). This TCR was sampled from a male donor with ankylosing spondylitis.

CDR3 loop: CASSQFPSGGPLTDTQYF. The CDR3, as DNA: TGCGCCAGCAGCCAATTCCCTAGCGGGGGGCCTCTCACAGATACGCAGTATTTT. The chain is built from TRBV4-3 and TRBJ2-3; 11 nucleotides agree with TRBD2. The CDR3 has 18 residues. J was trimmed by 2 bases and V by 2 bases; bases with no gene match: 9. Germline loops: CDR1 LGHNA, CDR2 YSLEER.